This T cell receptor (beta chain) originates from a study of blood T cell repertoires in COVID-19. For the study at large: The analysed material was cDNA or gDNA that came from T cells, B-cell-depleted T cells, or PBMCs.

Turning to this clone: At the DNA level, this CDR3 is encoded by other sequences in the same sample as well.

Original processing notes: Using reference gene primer amplification, nucleated cell counts were estimated. This table comes from immunoSEQ multiplex PCR, and its TCRdb copy is limited to in-frame clones, with some not included. That table supplies the V and J calls and clone size; D and trimming were determined from the DNA. The sample has fewer than 300,000 clones; roughly 90% are singletons. The CDR3 covers 12 residues. V lost 4 bases to trimming and J lost 4 bases, with 4 bases between them. Germline V lookup: CDR1 KGHDR, CDR2 SFDVKD. The chain links TRBV24-1 to TRBJ1-5; D is ambiguous. The sample comprised PBMCs or T cells enriched from blood (not recorded which). The sequence came from a woman aged 35 to 49 with acute COVID-19. As DNA, the CDR3 is TGTGCCACCAGTGACCCTAATCAGCCCCAGCATTTT. Translating it yields CATSDPNQPQHF.